The following is a T cell receptor (beta chain) sequence with its context. The specificity of this receptor is unknown. No base qualities exist here, and no much larger clone lies one base off it. The data derive from a study of CD8 T cells in Susac syndrome (dated by TCRdb to the late 2010s). About the study as a whole: Repertoire sequencing was used to test whether CD8+ T cell activation and differentiation in Susac syndrome was antigen driven. Overall study results and their limits: The number of individuals in the TCR sequencing and HLA analysis was acknowledged as relatively small.

CDR3 length: 12 amino acids, cysteine to phenylalanine. Solely the CDR3 DNA is kept, with 36 bases framed from the first base. CDR1 and CDR2 (DFQATT, SNEGSKA) derive from the germline V gene (reference sequence). The junction shows trimming of 4 bases on V and 3 bases on J, plus 10 bases between the germline ends. High-throughput TCR beta sequencing profiled peripheral blood CD8+ and CD4+ T cells from healthy donors, Susac syndrome patients and multiple sclerosis patients. The healthy donors served as controls matched for age and sex. Bulk CD8+ and CD4+ T cells were purified magnetically by negative isolation, whereas CD8+ TEMRA cells were enriched by FACS. Blood was collected in EDTA tubes and processed within 24 hours, with PBMCs isolated through density gradient centrifugation. PBMCs intended for TCR sequencing were cryopreserved in liquid nitrogen and were subsequently thawed in a 37 degrees C water bath. The sorted or isolated CD4+, CD8+ and CD8+ TEMRA cells had a purity of 90% or higher.

RNA was extracted using the RNeasy kit, and about 0.45 to 1 ug of the RNA was reverse transcribed with random hexamers. The immunoSEQ multiplex PCR assay, which covers 54 Vbeta and 13 Jbeta segments, was used to amplify TCR beta CDR3 regions. PCR amplification bias was corrected using a synthetic template baseline for primer optimization and computational correction. Regarding the original processing steps: Reads were assigned to V, D and J genes according to IMGT and analyzed in immunoSEQ Analyzer, with only productive sequences retained. Clonality was calculated as one minus the Shannon entropy normalized by log2 of the number of productive unique sequences. For each patient and control, public and private clones were evaluated within the 100 most prevalent clones. A clone was defined as Susac-specific if it was absent from the healthy and MS cohorts, from some 980 published viral clones and from other ImmuneACCESS disease sequences. TCRdb ran its own pipeline on the public reads, namely fastp trimming at Q25 and MiXCR clone calling, and kept in-frame beta chains. Rows matching on CDR3 protein sequence are summarized as one entry with the most common DNA and genes. TCRdb, not the original authors, processed these V and J calls. The sample table shows some 180,000 distinct CDR3 sequences, and less than 95% are seen once. The ten top clones hold more than 0.1% of the sample.

This receptor was identified in a human donor in good health. Input material: CD4+ T cells from PBMCs. Here the chain combines TRBV20-1 and TRBJ2-7, with the identity of the D gene unclear. The nucleotides read TGCAGTGCTACGGGCGGCAGCTACGAGCAGTACTTC. Its translation reads: CSATGGSYEQYF.